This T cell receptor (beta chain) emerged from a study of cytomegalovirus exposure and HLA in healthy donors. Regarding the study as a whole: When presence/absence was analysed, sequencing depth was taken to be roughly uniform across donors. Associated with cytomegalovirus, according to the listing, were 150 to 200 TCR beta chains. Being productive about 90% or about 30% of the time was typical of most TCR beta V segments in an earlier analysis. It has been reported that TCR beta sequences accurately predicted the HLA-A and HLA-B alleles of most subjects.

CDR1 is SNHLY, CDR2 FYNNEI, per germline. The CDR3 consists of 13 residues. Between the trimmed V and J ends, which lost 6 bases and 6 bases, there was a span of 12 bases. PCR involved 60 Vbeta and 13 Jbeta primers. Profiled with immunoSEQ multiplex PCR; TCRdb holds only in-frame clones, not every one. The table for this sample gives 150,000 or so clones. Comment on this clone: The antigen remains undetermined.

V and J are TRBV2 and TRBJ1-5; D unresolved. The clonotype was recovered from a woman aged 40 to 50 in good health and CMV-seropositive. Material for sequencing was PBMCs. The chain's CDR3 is CASSLTPGQPQHF. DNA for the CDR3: TGTGCCAGCAGCCTAACACCGGGTCAGCCCCAGCATTTT.